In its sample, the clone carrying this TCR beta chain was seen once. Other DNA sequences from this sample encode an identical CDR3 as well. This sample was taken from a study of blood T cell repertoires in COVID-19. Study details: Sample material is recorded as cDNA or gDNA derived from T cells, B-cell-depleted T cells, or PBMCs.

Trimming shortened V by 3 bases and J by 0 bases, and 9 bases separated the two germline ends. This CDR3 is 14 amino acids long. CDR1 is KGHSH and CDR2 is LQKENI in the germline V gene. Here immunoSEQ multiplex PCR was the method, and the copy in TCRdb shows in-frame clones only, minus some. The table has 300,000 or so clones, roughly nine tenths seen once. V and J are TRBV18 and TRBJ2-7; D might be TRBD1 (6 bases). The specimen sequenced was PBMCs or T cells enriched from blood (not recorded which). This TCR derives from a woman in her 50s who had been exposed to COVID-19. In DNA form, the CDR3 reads TGTGCCAGCTCACCCGACAGGAACTCCTACGAGCAGTACTTC. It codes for CASSPDRNSYEQYF. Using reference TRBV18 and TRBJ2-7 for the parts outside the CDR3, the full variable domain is NAGVMQNPRHLVRRRGQEARLRCSPMKGHSHVYWYRQLPEEGLKFMVYLQKENIIDESGMPKERFSAEFPKEGPSILRIQQVVRGDSAAYFCASSPDRNSYEQYFGPGTRLTVT.